The rows below give T cell receptor beta chains drawn from one sample of a study of spatial heterogeneity in lung cancer. MiXCR was run by TCRdb on the 5' RACE reads, yielding one entry per CDR3 protein. The data contain approximately 94,000 distinct CDR3 sequences, approximately 4.4% of them singletons. This sample comprised lung tumor tissue, obtained at surgery. The receptors here all came from a male donor with early-stage non-small cell lung cancer. The CDR3 runs from the conserved cysteine through the conserved F or W. D genes are given only for firm matches. Clone size is stated in some rows and not others, as once, few, many or a class when expanded.

J gene: TRBJ1-2; clone size: many; D gene: TRBD1; V gene: TRBV6-1; CDR3 DNA: TGTGCCAGCAGTGAATACAGGGGGGACTATGGCTACACCTTC; CDR3 protein: CASSEYRGDYGYTF
J gene: TRBJ1-1; clone size: many; D gene: NA; V gene: TRBV2; CDR3 DNA: TGTGCCAGCAGTGTGCGTGTATCAGCTTTCTTT; CDR3 protein: CASSVRVSAFF
J gene: TRBJ2-7; clone size: NA; D gene: NA; V gene: TRBV28; CDR3 DNA: TGTGCCAGCAGTTTAACTTTTTTAACCGGGACAACCCGTCCCTACGAGCAGTACTTC; CDR3 protein: CASSLTFLTGTTRPYEQYF
J gene: TRBJ2-3; clone size: many; D gene: TRBD1; V gene: TRBV25-1; CDR3 DNA: TGTGCCAGCAGTGTCCTAGGGACAGGGGGCTTAACAGATACGCAGTATTTT; CDR3 protein: CASSVLGTGGLTDTQYF
J gene: TRBJ2-7; clone size: many; D gene: TRBD2; V gene: TRBV20-1; CDR3 DNA: TGCAGTGCTAGGGGGACTAGCGCCTACGAGCAGTACTTC; CDR3 protein: CSARGTSAYEQYF
J gene: TRBJ2-7; clone size: NA; D gene: TRBD2; V gene: TRBV6-5; CDR3 DNA: TGTGCCAGCAGGACACGGGGGGTGCTCGAGCAGTACTTC; CDR3 protein: CASRTRGVLEQYF
J gene: TRBJ2-7; clone size: many; D gene: NA; V gene: TRBV15; CDR3 DNA: TGTGCCACCAGCAGAGATAGGGGCTACGAGCAGTACTTC; CDR3 protein: CATSRDRGYEQYF
J gene: TRBJ1-5; clone size: many; D gene: NA; V gene: TRBV4-2; CDR3 DNA: TGTGCCAGCAGCCAAGAAAGGGGCGAGCAGCCCCAGCATTTT; CDR3 protein: CASSQERGEQPQHF
J gene: TRBJ2-3; clone size: NA; D gene: NA; V gene: TRBV27; CDR3 DNA: TGTGCCAGCATCCCACCTGGACTGGCAAGCACAGATACGCAGTATTTT; CDR3 protein: CASIPPGLASTDTQYF
J gene: TRBJ1-2; clone size: NA; D gene: TRBD1; V gene: TRBV12-3/TRBV12-4; CDR3 DNA: TGTGCCAGCAGGAGGGACAGCGAAGGTCTTGGCTACACCTTC; CDR3 protein: CASRRDSEGLGYTF
J gene: TRBJ2-7; clone size: many; D gene: NA; V gene: TRBV6-5; CDR3 DNA: TGTGCCAGCAGTCCTAGTACGGGTGGGTACGAGCAGTACTTC; CDR3 protein: CASSPSTGGYEQYF
J gene: TRBJ2-1; clone size: many; D gene: TRBD1; V gene: TRBV12-3/TRBV12-4; CDR3 DNA: TGTGCCAGCAGTCTGACAGGGATCGGTGGTGAGCAGTTCTTC; CDR3 protein: CASSLTGIGGEQFF
J gene: TRBJ2-7; clone size: few; D gene: TRBD2; V gene: TRBV3-1; CDR3 DNA: TGTGCCAGCAGCCAACTCGGGACTACCTCCGTCCACGAGCAGTACTTC; CDR3 protein: CASSQLGTTSVHEQYF
J gene: TRBJ2-1; clone size: NA; D gene: NA; V gene: TRBV11-2; CDR3 DNA: TGTGCCAGCAGCCCGGCGACGCCTAGTTTGTACGAGCAGTTCTTC; CDR3 protein: CASSPATPSLYEQFF
J gene: TRBJ1-1; clone size: many; D gene: TRBD1; V gene: TRBV7-9; CDR3 DNA: TGTGCCAGCAGCTCCGACAGGGCCCCGAACACTGAAGCTTTCTTT; CDR3 protein: CASSSDRAPNTEAFF
J gene: TRBJ1-2; clone size: NA; D gene: NA; V gene: TRBV28; CDR3 DNA: TGTGCCAGCAGTTTCCATGACTATGGCTACACCTTC; CDR3 protein: CASSFHDYGYTF
J gene: TRBJ1-2; clone size: many; D gene: NA; V gene: TRBV5-1; CDR3 DNA: TGCGCCAGCAGCTTGGTGGCAGCGGGGGATGGCTACACCTTC; CDR3 protein: CASSLVAAGDGYTF
J gene: TRBJ2-7; clone size: many; D gene: TRBD1; V gene: TRBV20-1; CDR3 DNA: TGCAGTGCAGGACCTCCAGGGGGTCCCCCCTACGAGCAGTACTTC; CDR3 protein: CSAGPPGGPPYEQYF
J gene: TRBJ2-7; clone size: few; D gene: TRBD2; V gene: TRBV7-9; CDR3 DNA: TGTGCCAGCAGCTTTTCCGAGCGGGAGCCCTACGAGCAGTACTTC; CDR3 protein: CASSFSEREPYEQYF
J gene: TRBJ1-1; clone size: many; D gene: NA; V gene: TRBV12-3/TRBV12-4; CDR3 DNA: TGTGCCAGCGGTTGGGGTGGGATTGAAGCTTTCTTT; CDR3 protein: CASGWGGIEAFF
J gene: TRBJ1-4; clone size: many; D gene: NA; V gene: TRBV5-1; CDR3 DNA: TGCGCCAGCAGTCCTGGGGCCATCAATGAAAAACTGTTTTTT; CDR3 protein: CASSPGAINEKLFF
J gene: TRBJ2-1; clone size: many; D gene: TRBD2; V gene: TRBV19; CDR3 DNA: TGTGCCAGTAGGGGCGGGGGGCTCGTAAATGAGCAGTTCTTC; CDR3 protein: CASRGGGLVNEQFF
J gene: TRBJ1-1; clone size: many; D gene: NA; V gene: TRBV10-3; CDR3 DNA: TGTGCCATCAGCAATACAGTGAACACTGAAGCTTTCTTT; CDR3 protein: CAISNTVNTEAFF